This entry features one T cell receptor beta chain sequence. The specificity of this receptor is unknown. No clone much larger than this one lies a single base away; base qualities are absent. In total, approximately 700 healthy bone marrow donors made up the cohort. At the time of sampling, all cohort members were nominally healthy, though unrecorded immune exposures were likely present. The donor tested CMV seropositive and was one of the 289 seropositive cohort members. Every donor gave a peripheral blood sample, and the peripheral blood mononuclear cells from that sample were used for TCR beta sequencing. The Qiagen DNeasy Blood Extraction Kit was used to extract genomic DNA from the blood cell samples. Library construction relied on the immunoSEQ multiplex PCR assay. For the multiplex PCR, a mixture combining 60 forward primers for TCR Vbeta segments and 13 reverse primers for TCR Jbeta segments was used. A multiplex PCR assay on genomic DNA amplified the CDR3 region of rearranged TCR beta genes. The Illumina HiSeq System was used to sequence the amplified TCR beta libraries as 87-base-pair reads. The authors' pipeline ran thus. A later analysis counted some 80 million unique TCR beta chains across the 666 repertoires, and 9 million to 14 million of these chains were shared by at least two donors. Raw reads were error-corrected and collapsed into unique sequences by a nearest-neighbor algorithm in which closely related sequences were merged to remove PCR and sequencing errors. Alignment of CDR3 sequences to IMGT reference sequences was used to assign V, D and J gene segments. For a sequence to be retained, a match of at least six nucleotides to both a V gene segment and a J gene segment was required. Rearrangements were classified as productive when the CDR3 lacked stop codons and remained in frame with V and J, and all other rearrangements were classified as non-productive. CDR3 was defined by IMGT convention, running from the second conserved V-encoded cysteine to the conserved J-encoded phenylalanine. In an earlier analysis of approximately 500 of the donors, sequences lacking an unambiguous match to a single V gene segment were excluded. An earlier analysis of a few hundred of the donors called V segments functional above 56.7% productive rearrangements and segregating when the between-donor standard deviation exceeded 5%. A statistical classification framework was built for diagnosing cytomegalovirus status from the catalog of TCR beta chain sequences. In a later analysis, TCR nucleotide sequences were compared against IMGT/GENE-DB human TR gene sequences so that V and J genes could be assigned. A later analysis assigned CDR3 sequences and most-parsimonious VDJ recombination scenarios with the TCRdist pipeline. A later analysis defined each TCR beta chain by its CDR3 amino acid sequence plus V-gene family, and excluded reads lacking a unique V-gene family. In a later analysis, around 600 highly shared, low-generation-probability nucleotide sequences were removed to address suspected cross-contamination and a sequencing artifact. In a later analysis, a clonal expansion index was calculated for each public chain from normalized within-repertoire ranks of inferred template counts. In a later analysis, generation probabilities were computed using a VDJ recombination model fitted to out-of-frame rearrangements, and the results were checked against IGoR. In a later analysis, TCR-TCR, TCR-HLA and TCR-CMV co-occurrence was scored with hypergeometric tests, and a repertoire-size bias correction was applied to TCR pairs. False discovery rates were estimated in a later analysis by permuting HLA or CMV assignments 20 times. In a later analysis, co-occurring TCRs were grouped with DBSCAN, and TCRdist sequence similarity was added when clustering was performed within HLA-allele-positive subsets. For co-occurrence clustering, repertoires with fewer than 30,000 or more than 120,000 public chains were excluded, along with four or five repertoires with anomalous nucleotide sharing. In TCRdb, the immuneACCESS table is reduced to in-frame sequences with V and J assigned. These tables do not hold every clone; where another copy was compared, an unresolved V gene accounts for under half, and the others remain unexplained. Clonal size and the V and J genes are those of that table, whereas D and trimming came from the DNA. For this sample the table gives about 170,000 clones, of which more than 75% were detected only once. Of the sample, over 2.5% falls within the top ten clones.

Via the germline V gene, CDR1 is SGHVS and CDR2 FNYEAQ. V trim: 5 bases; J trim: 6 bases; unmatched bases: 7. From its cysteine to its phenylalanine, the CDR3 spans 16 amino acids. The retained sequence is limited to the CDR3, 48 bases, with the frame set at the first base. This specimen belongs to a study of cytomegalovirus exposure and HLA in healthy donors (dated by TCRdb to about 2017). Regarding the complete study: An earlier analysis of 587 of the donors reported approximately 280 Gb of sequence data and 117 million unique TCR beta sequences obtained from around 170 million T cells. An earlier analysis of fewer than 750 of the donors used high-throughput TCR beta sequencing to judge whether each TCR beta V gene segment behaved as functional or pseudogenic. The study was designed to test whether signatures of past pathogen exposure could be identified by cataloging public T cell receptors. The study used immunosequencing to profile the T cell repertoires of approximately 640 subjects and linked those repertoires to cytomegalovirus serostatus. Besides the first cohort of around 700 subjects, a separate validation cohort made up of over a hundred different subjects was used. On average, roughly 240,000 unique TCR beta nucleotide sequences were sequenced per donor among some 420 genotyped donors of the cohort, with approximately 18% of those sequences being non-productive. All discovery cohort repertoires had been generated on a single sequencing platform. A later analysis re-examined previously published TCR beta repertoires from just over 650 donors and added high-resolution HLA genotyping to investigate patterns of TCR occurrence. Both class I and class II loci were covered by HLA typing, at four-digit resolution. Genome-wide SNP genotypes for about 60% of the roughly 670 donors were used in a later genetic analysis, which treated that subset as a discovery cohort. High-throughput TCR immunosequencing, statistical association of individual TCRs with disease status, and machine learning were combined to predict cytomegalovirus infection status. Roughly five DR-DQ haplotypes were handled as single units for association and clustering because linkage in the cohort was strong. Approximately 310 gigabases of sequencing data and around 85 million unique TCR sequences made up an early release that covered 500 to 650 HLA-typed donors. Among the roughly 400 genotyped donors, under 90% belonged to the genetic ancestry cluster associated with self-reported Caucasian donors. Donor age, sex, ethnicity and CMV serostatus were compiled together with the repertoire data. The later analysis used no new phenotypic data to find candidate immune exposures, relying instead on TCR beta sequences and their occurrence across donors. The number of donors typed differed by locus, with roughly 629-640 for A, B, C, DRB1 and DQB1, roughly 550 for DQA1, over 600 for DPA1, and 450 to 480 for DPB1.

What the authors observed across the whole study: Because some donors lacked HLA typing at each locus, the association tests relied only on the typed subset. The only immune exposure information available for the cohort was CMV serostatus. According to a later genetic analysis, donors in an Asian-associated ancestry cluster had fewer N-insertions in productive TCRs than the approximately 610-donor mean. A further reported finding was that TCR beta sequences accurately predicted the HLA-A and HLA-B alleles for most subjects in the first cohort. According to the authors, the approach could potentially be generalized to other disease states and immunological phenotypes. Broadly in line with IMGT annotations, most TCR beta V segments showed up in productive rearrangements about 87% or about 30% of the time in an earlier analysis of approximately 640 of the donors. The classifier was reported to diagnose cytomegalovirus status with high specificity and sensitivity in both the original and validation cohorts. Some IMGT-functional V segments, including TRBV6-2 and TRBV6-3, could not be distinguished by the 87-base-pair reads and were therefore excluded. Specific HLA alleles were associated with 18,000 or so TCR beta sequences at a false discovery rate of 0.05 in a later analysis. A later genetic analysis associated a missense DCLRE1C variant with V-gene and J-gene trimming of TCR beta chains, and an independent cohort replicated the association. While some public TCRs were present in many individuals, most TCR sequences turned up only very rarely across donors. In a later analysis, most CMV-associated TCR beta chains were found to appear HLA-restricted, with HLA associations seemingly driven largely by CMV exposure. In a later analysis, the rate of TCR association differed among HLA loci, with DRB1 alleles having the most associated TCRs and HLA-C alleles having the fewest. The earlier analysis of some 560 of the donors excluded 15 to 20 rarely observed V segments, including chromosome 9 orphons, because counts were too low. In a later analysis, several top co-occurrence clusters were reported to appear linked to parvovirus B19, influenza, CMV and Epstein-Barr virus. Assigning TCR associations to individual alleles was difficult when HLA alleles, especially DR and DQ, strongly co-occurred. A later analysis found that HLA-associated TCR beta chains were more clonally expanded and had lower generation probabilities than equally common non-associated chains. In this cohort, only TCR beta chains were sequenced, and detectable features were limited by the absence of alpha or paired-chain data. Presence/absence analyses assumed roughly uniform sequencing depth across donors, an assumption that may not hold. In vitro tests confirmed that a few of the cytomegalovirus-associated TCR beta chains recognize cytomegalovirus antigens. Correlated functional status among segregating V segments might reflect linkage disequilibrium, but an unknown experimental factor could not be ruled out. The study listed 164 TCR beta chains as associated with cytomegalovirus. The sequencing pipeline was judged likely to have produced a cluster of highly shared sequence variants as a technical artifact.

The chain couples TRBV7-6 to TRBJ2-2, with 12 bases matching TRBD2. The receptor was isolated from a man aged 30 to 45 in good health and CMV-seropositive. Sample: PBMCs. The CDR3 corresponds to CASSPRLAGDAGELFF. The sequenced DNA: TGTGCCAGCAGCCCGCGACTAGCGGGAGACGCCGGGGAGCTGTTTTTT.